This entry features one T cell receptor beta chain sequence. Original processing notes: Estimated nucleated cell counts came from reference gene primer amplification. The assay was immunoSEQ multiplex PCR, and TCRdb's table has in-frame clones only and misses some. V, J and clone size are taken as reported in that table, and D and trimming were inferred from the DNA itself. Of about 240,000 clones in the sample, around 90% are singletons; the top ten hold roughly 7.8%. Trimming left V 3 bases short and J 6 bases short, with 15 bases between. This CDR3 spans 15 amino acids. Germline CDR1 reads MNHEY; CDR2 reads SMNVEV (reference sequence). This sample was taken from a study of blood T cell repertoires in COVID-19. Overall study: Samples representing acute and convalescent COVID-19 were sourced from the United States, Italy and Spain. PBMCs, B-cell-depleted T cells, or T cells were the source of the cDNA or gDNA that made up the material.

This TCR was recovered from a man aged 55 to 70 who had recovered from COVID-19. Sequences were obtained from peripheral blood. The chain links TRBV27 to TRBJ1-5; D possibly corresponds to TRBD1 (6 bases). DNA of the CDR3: TGTGCCAGCAGTTTGCGGGGGGCGATGGGTCAGCCCCAGCATTTT. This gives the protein CASSLRGAMGQPQHF.